The source of this T cell receptor (beta chain) is a study of shared clonotypes between healthy human individuals. The CDR3 consists of 15 residues. Germline values: CDR1 SGHTA, CDR2 FQGTGA. V was pared by 0 bases and J by 6 bases, with 15 bases between. Method: immunoSEQ multiplex PCR; TCRdb's copy keeps in-frame clones and lacks some. The table lists about 820,000 clones, around 92% of them singletons, with more than 20% in the top ten. CD45RO-negative, CCR7-positively selected cells formed the naive CD8 fraction, excluding terminally differentiated effector memory CD45RA+ cells. Donors had no recently reported acute infections or vaccinations and were HIV-negative. With regard to this clone: Its specificity is not known.

Overall study findings and caveats: Specimens sampled were limited to blood, with tissue repertoires likely differing. Larger estimated richness was generally seen in naive subsets than in memory subsets.

The chain combines TRBV7-3 with TRBJ2-7; no clear D gene. The receptor was derived from a man aged 30-40 years in good health. Source material: naive CD8+ T cells sorted from blood. Here the CDR3 DNA reads TGTGCCAGCAGCTTAACCGGCGGCAGTCTGTCCGAGCAGTACTTC. Its protein is CASSLTGGSLSEQYF.